This T cell receptor (beta chain) appears in the sequencing data of a study of blood T cells in healthy people across ages. Study results and caveats: CMV status of donors was not determined, possibly confounding expanded clonotype changes. The diversity estimates, figures obtained from one million T cells, were considered underestimates.

Germline-derived CDR1 and CDR2 are LGHNA and YNFKEQ. The CDR3 runs to 13 residues. Peripheral blood samples of roughly 9.9 milliliters were drawn from each donor. A second PCR of about 7 to 12 cycles used a sample-barcoded 5' primer and a J-beta primer mix. MiXCR, applied by TCRdb to the 5' RACE reads, yields one record per CDR3 protein. The table has about 570,000 distinct CDR3 sequences, around a quarter seen once. This clonotype was found a few times. Antigen: not known. These data also featured in a second study, about T cells of mothers and their children.

This sequence joins TRBV4-2 and TRBJ2-5, with D uncertain. The J call may be wrong; the DNA end is better matched by TRBJ2-1. The sequence was collected from a boy aged 2 to 9 in good health. Sequenced material: blood. The CDR3: CASTPRGPDEQFF. CDR3 DNA sequence: TGTGCCAGCACCCCGCGTGGGCCCGATGAGCAGTTCTTC.